A single sample is the source of the 22 T cell receptor beta chains below, sequenced in a study of T-cell reconstitution after alpha-beta-depleted transplantation in children (dated by TCRdb to between 2015 and 2016). Library preparation was by PCR. Sequencing relied on an Illumina HiSeq 2500. To normalize quantification of the TCRbeta repertoire, the TCR libraries were built with molecular barcoding that relied on unique molecular identifiers. In TCRdb, the public reads were trimmed at Q25 with fastp and aligned with MiXCR, with productive beta chains retained. Merged by CDR3 protein, the rows form single entries marked with the most common genes and DNA. In this sample the table shows fewer than 550,000 distinct CDR3 sequences, roughly an eighth of which occur a single time. 14% of the sample lies in the top ten. Sample treatment or condition, as interpreted from the label and publication: allogeneic hematopoietic cell transplantation with graft depleted of TCRalphabeta T cells and CD19 B cells.

This specimen was PBMCs, mostly from graft donor cells, taken 180 days after TCRalphabeta/CD19-depleted stem cell transplant. The receptors originated from a female patient aged 2 to 10 who had a stem cell transplant for aplastic anemia, so the T cells may come from the graft donor.

Ten or more counts support this clonotype. The chain carries TRBV4-3 and TRBJ2-4, with D unresolved. Per germline, CDR1 LGHNA and CDR2 YSLEER. The CDR3 is made up of 16 amino acids. The V gene lost 7 bases and the J gene lost 0 bases, with 16 bases spanning the gap. CDR3 sequence (DNA): TGCGCCAGCATCTTTGTATTCCCGCTAGCCAAAAACATTCAGTACTTC. Its translation: CASIFVFPLAKNIQYF.

This chain uses TRBV10-3 with TRBJ2-1; TRBD2 aligns across 7 bases. Germline CDR1 is ENHRY and CDR2 is SYGVKD. Germline trimming cut 0 bases from V and 4 bases from J; bases unmatched to any gene: 6. The length of the CDR3 is 16 residues. The CDR3 reads CAISESSGGSYNEQFF. DNA for the CDR3: TGTGCCATCAGTGAGTCCTCAGGCGGGAGTTACAATGAGCAGTTCTTC.

This clonotype was observed a few times. The rearrangement uses TRBV15 and TRBJ1-4; D is possibly TRBD1 (5 bases). The CDR3 loop spans 18 amino acids. The germline gives CDR1 LNHNV, CDR2 YYDKDF (reference sequence). V lost 0 bases and J 6 bases, leaving 20 bases between the germline ends. CDR3 DNA: TGTGCCACCAGCAGAGATGGTTCGGGGCCGGAGCAGCATGAAAAACTGTTTTTT. Protein sequence: CATSRDGSGPEQHEKLFF.

This sequence joins TRBV5-1 and TRBJ2-1; D gene uncertain. CDR1 is SGHRS and CDR2 is YFSETQ in the germline V gene. The CDR3 spans 16 residues. Trimming took 6 bases from V and 0 from J, leaving 16 bases between them. The CDR3 DNA sequence: TGCGCCAGCACCCTCACGCGGACCAGCTCCTACAATGAGCAGTTCTTC. Translated: CASTLTRTSSYNEQFF.

This clonotype occurred a few times. The J gene is TRBJ1-1, the V gene TRBV20-1; D gene uncertain. This CDR3 region has 15 residues. Germline lookup yields CDR1 DFQATT and CDR2 SNEGSKA (reference sequence). The V end was cut by 1 base, the J end by 0 bases, with 12 bases between. This CDR3 is CSARGGGGLNTEAFF. The CDR3 DNA reads as TGCAGTGCTAGAGGCGGAGGAGGGCTGAACACTGAAGCTTTCTTT.

V and J are TRBV3-1 and TRBJ2-5; possible D gene TRBD2, 6 bases. The CDR3 runs to 14 residues. Germline values: CDR1 LGHDT, CDR2 YNNKEL (reference sequence). V was shortened by 5 bases and J by 5 bases, with 15 bases between the two germline ends. The CDR3, as DNA: TGTGCCAGCAGCGGGAGGATCCAGGGCGAGACCCAGTACTTC. Its translation: CASSGRIQGETQYF.

The CDR3 coding sequence is TGTGCTAGTGGGGGGACTAGCGGGACGGGGTCCTACAATGAGCAGTTCTTC. Translating gives CASGGTSGTGSYNEQFF. The V call is TRBV12-5, the J call TRBJ2-1; TRBD2 agrees at 13 bases. The V segment lost 6 bases and the J segment 1 base; nucleotides outside the gene matches: 6. From germline, CDR1 is LGHNT and CDR2 FRNRAP. The CDR3 loop spans 17 amino acids.

This rearrangement joins TRBV13 to TRBJ2-5, with 10 bases matching TRBD2. The germline V gene has CDR1 PRHDT and CDR2 FYEKMQ (reference sequence). V lost 5 bases and J lost 7; bases outside the gene matches: 13. This CDR3 region has 16 residues. CDR3 in amino acids: CASSPSGRKNGWTQYF. In DNA form, the CDR3 reads TGTGCCAGCAGCCCTAGCGGGAGAAAGAATGGATGGACCCAGTACTTC.

Worth noting for this clonotype: Given a much more abundant clone one base away, this may be a read error. DNA of the CDR3: TGTGCCAGCTGCCAAGGGGGTTCGCGGAATTCACCCCTCCACTTT. Its translation is CASCQGGSRNSPLHF. The gene calls are TRBV3-1 and TRBJ1-6; the D gene is possibly TRBD1 (6 bases). The CDR3 covers 15 residues. Germline V gives CDR1 LGHDT, CDR2 YNNKEL (reference sequence). Supplemented by reference TRBV3-1 and TRBJ1-6, the full variable domain reads DTAVSQTPKYLVTQMGNDKSIKCEQNLGHDTMYWYKQDSKKFLKIMFSYNNKELIINETVPNRFSPKSPDKAHLNLHINSLELGDSAVYFCASCQGGSRNSPLHFGNGTRLTVT.

This clonotype has at least ten counts. This chain connects TRBV5-1 to TRBJ1-5; 11 bases map to TRBD1. The length of the CDR3 is 16 residues. Per the germline V gene, CDR1 is SGHRS and CDR2 is YFSETQ. Trimming cost V 3 bases and J 8 bases; bases outside gene matches: 10. The CDR3, as DNA: TGCGCCAGCAGCTCTGGACAGGGGGCTGACGTGGAGCCCCAGCATTTT. This codes for CASSSGQGADVEPQHF.

This clonotype has only a few counts. The gene calls are TRBV12-3 or TRBV12-4 and TRBJ2-3; maybe TRBD2 (6 bases). The CDR3 loop spans 15 amino acids. Trimming removed 6 bases from V and 4 bases from J, with 17 bases in between. The CDR3 nucleotides read TGTGCCAGCAGCTGGGCCGGGGGAATCCCAGATACGCAGTATTTT. As protein: CASSWAGGIPDTQYF.

This clonotype has just a few counts. The chain uses TRBV18 and TRBJ2-5; 8 nucleotides agree with TRBD1. Germline-derived CDR1 and CDR2 are KGHSH and LQKENI. The J segment lost 5 bases and the V segment lost 6 bases, leaving 8 bases of the junction unmatched. The CDR3 has 14 residues. CDR3 sequence reads: CASSTRTGLETQYF. The CDR3 DNA is TGTGCCAGCTCTACTCGGACAGGGCTGGAGACCCAGTACTTC.

The chain carries TRBV6-6 and TRBJ1-5, with D unresolved. The CDR3 runs to 12 residues. Germline lookup yields CDR1 MNHNY and CDR2 SVGAGI (reference sequence). V was cut by 2 bases and J by 3 bases, with 2 bases left in between. CDR3 residues: CASSYANQPQHF. DNA of the CDR3: TGTGCCAGCAGTTACGCCAATCAGCCCCAGCATTTT.

The chain joins TRBV6-2 or TRBV6-3 to TRBJ2-7; D not resolved. Germline V gene sequence: CDR1 MNHEY, CDR2 SVGEGT. The germline V and J ends were trimmed by 2 bases and 2 bases, with 4 bases remaining between them. The CDR3 is 12 amino acids. CDR3 nucleotides: TGTGCCAGCAGTTACAATGCCTACGAGCAGTACTTC. This translates into CASSYNAYEQYF.

The chain joins TRBV7-3 to TRBJ2-3; 7 nucleotides match TRBD1. The CDR3 totals 13 residues. Trimming removed 4 bases from V and 7 bases from J; junction bases left unmatched: 5. Per the germline V gene, CDR1 is SGHTA and CDR2 is FQGTGA. This chain's CDR3 is CASSSDRDNTQYF. For the CDR3, the DNA is TGTGCCAGCAGCTCTGACAGGGATAATACGCAGTATTTT.

This clonotype occurred a few times. The V gene is TRBV28, the J gene TRBJ1-1; no definite D call. CDR1 MDHEN and CDR2 SYDVKM come from the germline V gene. The CDR3 contains 14 residues. Trimming shortened V by 2 bases and J by 0 bases, and 7 bases separated the two germline ends. CDR3 nucleotide sequence: TGTGCCAGCAGTTTACAACCGATGAACACTGAAGCTTTCTTT. Translating gives CASSLQPMNTEAFF.

This clonotype has only a few counts. V and J are TRBV20-1 and TRBJ1-1; 8 bases match TRBD1. After removal of 5 bases from V and 10 bases from J, the junction contained 12 bases not matched to a gene. This CDR3 has 13 residues. Per the germline V gene, CDR1 is DFQATT and CDR2 is SNEGSKA (reference sequence). CDR3 amino acids: CSARDRLLGGAFF. CDR3 in DNA: TGCAGTGCTCGGGACAGGCTCTTGGGGGGAGCTTTCTTT.

The rearrangement uses TRBV24-1 and TRBJ2-7; 8 bases are a match to TRBD1. Germline CDR1 and CDR2: KGHDR and SFDVKD. Losses at the gene ends were 5 bases for V and 5 bases for J; bases not matched to a gene: 7. The CDR3 sequence is 14 residues long. The CDR3 region has the DNA TGTGCCACCAGTGCGGGGCAGGGGGCGAACGAGCAGTACTTC. Translated: CATSAGQGANEQYF.

This clonotype was observed a handful of times. The V gene is TRBV5-7, the J gene TRBJ2-1; 11 bases align to TRBD2. TRBV5-7 falls under the ORF class, with uncertain function. The CDR3 contains 17 residues. The V and J ends lost 9 bases and 9 bases, in that order; junction bases with no gene match: 20. CDR3 in amino acids: CANAFIGASGRTCEQFF. Here the CDR3 DNA reads TGTGCCAACGCCTTTATTGGGGCTAGCGGGAGGACGTGTGAGCAGTTCTTC.

The V gene is TRBV5-1, the J gene TRBJ2-1, with D tentatively TRBD2 (5 bases). The CDR3 covers 15 residues. Trimming left V 0 bases short and J 8 bases short, with 15 bases between. The germline V gene has CDR1 SGHRS and CDR2 YFSETQ. CDR3: CASSLVAPDVDEQFF. The CDR3, as DNA: TGCGCCAGCAGCTTGGTAGCGCCGGACGTCGATGAGCAGTTCTTC.

This clonotype has a single count. This chain links TRBV28 with TRBJ1-1; no clear D gene. The CDR3 has 13 amino acids. CDR1 and CDR2 (germline): MDHEN, SYDVKM. V lost 1 base and J 6 bases, leaving 9 bases between the germline ends. CDR3 protein: CASSLSGMAEAFF. In DNA, the CDR3 is TGTGCCAGCAGTTTATCCGGCATGGCTGAAGCTTTCTTT.

This clonotype was recorded a few times. CDR3 protein: CASSYRDRVREQYF. The CDR3 DNA reads as TGTGCCAGCAGTTACCGGGACAGGGTCCGCGAGCAGTACTTC. The rearrangement joins TRBV6-2 or TRBV6-3 to TRBJ2-7; 9 nucleotides align to TRBD1. The CDR3 is 14 amino acids. Per the germline V gene, CDR1 is MNHEY and CDR2 is SVGEGT. After removal of 2 bases from V and 6 bases from J, the junction contained 5 bases not matched to a gene.